Listed here are 14 T cell receptor beta chains from one sample, sequenced in a study of beta chain features in type 1 diabetes. The authors reverse transcribed all of the isolated RNA, so sequencing captured expressed TCRB transcripts. Clones were sequenced by immunoSEQ multiplex PCR, and TCRdb holds only the in-frame ones, with some missing. The sample yields approximately 140,000 clones, around a tenth seen once. The sequencing sample was made of central memory CD4+ T cells from blood. The receptors shown here come from a woman between 35 and 50 years old in good health.

In this sample, this clone turned up a few times. This sequence joins TRBV25-1 and TRBJ2-5; D may be TRBD2 (7 bases). The CDR3 is 16 residues long. V lost 6 bases, J lost 2 bases, and 19 bases lay in between. CDR1 is MGHDK, CDR2 SYGVNS, per germline. This CDR3 is CASSPLGRGHQETQYF. CDR3 coding DNA: TGTGCCAGCAGCCCCCTCGGGCGGGGGCATCAAGAGACCCAGTACTTC.

This rearrangement joins TRBV25-1 to TRBJ1-4; 7 bases are shared with TRBD1. J gave up 7 bases and V 4 bases, and 12 bases lay outside the gene matches. In germline, CDR1 is MGHDK, CDR2 SYGVNS. The CDR3 totals 16 residues. The CDR3 DNA reads as TGTGCCAGCAGTGGAGTCACCGGGACAGAAGGTGAAAAACTGTTTTTT. This translates into CASSGVTGTEGEKLFF.

The chain joins TRBV5-1 to TRBJ2-3; 9 bases match TRBD1. The CDR3 runs to 15 residues. Per germline, CDR1 SGHRS and CDR2 YFSETQ. The ends lost 8 bases at V and 1 base at J; junction bases unmatched: 8. The DNA for the CDR3 is TGCGCCAGTAGCACAGGGGGCGCCGGCACAGATACGCAGTATTTT. Its translation is CASSTGGAGTDTQYF. Drawing the rest from reference TRBV5-1 and TRBJ2-3, the complete variable domain is KAGVTQTPRYLIKTRGQQVTLSCSPISGHRSVSWYQQTPGQGLQFLFEYFSETQRNKGNFPGRFSGRQFSNSRSEMNVSTLELGDSALYLCASSTGGAGTDTQYFGPGTRLTVL.

The table lists this clone with a few counts. This chain links TRBV7-2 with TRBJ2-5, with a tentative D call TRBD2 (6 bases). Trimming stripped 5 bases from V and 7 bases from J, with 26 bases between. CDR1 SGHTA and CDR2 FQGNSA come from the germline V gene. CDR3 length: 17 residues. The CDR3 coding sequence is TGTGCCAGCAGCCCCCGCCAAGCCCGGGGGACCCAGGGGACCCAGTACTTC. It translates to CASSPRQARGTQGTQYF. The full variable domain, rest sourced from reference TRBV7-2 and TRBJ2-5, is GAGVSQSPSNKVTEKGKDVELRCDPISGHTALYWYRQSLGQGLEFLIYFQGNSAPDKSGLPSDRFSAERTGGSVSTLTIQRTQQEDSAVYLCASSPRQARGTQGTQYFGPGTRLLVL.

As DNA, the CDR3 is TGTGCCAGCATCCGCGGAGCCGGGGAGCTGTTTTTT. This sequence encodes CASIRGAGELFF. The chain joins TRBV2 to TRBJ2-2, with no clear D. Looked up from germline, CDR1 is SNHLY and CDR2 is FYNNEI. The CDR3 extends over 12 amino acids. V was pared by 7 bases and J by 6 bases, with 9 bases between.

The chain has TRBV5-1 and TRBJ2-5; the match to TRBD2 covers 11 bases. V shed 4 bases and J 4 bases; nucleotides not matched to a gene: 9. This CDR3 is built from 16 residues. Germline-derived CDR1 and CDR2 are SGHRS and YFSETQ. In DNA form, the CDR3 reads TGCGCCAGCAGCCCCGGACTAGCGGGTGCACGAGAGACCCAGTACTTC. Amino acid sequence: CASSPGLAGARETQYF.

The chain recombines TRBV10-3 with TRBJ1-2, with D maybe TRBD1 (5 bases). The CDR3 runs 15 residues. V lost 3 bases, J lost 6 bases, and 17 bases lay in between. Germline-derived CDR1 and CDR2 are ENHRY and SYGVKD. In DNA, the CDR3 is TGTGCCATCAGTGAAATCCGTCGGGGGGAGCATGGCTACACCTTC. Its protein is CAISEIRRGEHGYTF.

This clone has more than one count but fewer than ten. The chain combines TRBV29-1 with TRBJ2-2; TRBD1 aligns across 11 bases. The CDR3 loop spans 14 amino acids. Germline V gene lookup returns CDR1 SQVTM and CDR2 ANQGSEA. V gave up 7 bases and J gave up 6 bases; unmatched junction bases: 7. CDR3 region: CSAQGQGGAGELFF. In DNA, the CDR3 is TGCAGCGCCCAGGGACAGGGGGGGGCCGGGGAGCTGTTTTTT.

The chain recombines TRBV5-1 with TRBJ2-3; TRBD2 agrees at 9 bases. The ends lost 6 bases at V and 1 base at J; junction bases unmatched: 6. The CDR3 length is 15 residues. Per the germline V gene, CDR1 is SGHRS and CDR2 is YFSETQ. The CDR3 protein is CASKSLAGRTDTQYF. The CDR3 DNA reads as TGCGCCAGCAAGTCACTAGCGGGCCGCACAGATACGCAGTATTTT.

The rearrangement uses TRBV5-1 and TRBJ2-2; TRBD2 aligns across 8 bases. Germline CDR1 reads SGHRS; CDR2 reads YFSETQ. J was trimmed by 2 bases and V by 5 bases; bases with no gene match: 5. The CDR3 length is 15 residues. The CDR3 spells CASSIGTSNTGELFF. CDR3 sequence (DNA): TGCGCCAGCAGTATAGGGACTAGTAACACCGGGGAGCTGTTTTTT. Looking up the rest from reference TRBV5-1 and TRBJ2-2 gives the full variable domain: KAGVTQTPRYLIKTRGQQVTLSCSPISGHRSVSWYQQTPGQGLQFLFEYFSETQRNKGNFPGRFSGRQFSNSRSEMNVSTLELGDSALYLCASSIGTSNTGELFFGEGSRLTVL.

The genes are TRBV19 and TRBJ2-3; D may be TRBD2 (5 bases). Between the trimmed V and J ends, which lost 3 bases and 4 bases, there was a span of 5 bases. CDR1 and CDR2 (germline): LNHDA, SQIVND (reference sequence). The CDR3 extends over 12 amino acids. CDR3: CASSMRADTQYF. The CDR3 coding sequence is TGTGCCAGTAGTATGAGGGCAGATACGCAGTATTTT.

The chain couples TRBV5-6 to TRBJ1-1; D gene unclear. The CDR3 covers 13 residues. Trimming removed 2 bases at V and 6 bases at J, with 11 bases between. Germline V gene lookup returns CDR1 SGHDT and CDR2 YYEEEE. The CDR3 DNA follows: TGTGCCAGCAGCTTTTCGGGTAGCCCTGAAGCTTTCTTT. Translated: CASSFSGSPEAFF.

In this sample, this clone turned up many times. This chain connects TRBV7-9 to TRBJ1-1; D possibly corresponds to TRBD1 (5 bases). The V end was cut by 6 bases, the J end by 2 bases, with 10 bases between. The CDR3 length is 13 residues. Germline assignment: CDR1 SEHNR and CDR2 FQNEAQ (reference sequence). The CDR3 protein is CASRQEPNTEAFF. CDR3 nucleotides: TGTGCCAGCAGACAGGAGCCTAACACTGAAGCTTTCTTT.

As DNA, the CDR3 is TGTGCCAGCTCCTTACAAAGGAAGTGGGAGTGGGGTACGCAGTATTTT. It yields the protein CASSLQRKWEWGTQYF. The V gene is TRBV6-6, the J gene TRBJ2-3; D may be TRBD2 (5 bases). In germline, CDR1 is MNHNY, CDR2 SVGAGI (reference sequence). The CDR3 contains 16 residues. Trimming removed 8 bases from V and 8 bases from J, with 26 bases in between.